This TCR beta chain was recovered during a study of blood T cell repertoires in COVID-19. Overall study: PBMCs, B-cell-depleted T cells, or T cells were the source of the cDNA or gDNA that made up the material.

CDR3 length: 14 residues. CDR1 is LGHDT and CDR2 is YNNKEL in the germline V gene (reference sequence). V lost 5 bases to trimming and J lost 10 bases; unmatched junction nucleotides: 5. Clones were read by immunoSEQ multiplex PCR, and TCRdb kept only the in-frame ones, dropping some. This sample has a few hundred thousand clones; roughly 80% occur once, and the top ten carry 5.1%. Participant age was 18 to 89 years, and participants resided in fewer than 30 US areas. Which cohort a participant joined came from the clinical history participants gave. Recovered status in Cohort 3 required two negative PCRs, clearance, or symptom resolution.

This sequence originates from a woman aged 45-60 years who had recovered from COVID-19. Sequenced input: PBMCs or T cells enriched from blood (not recorded which). The V call is TRBV3-1 (or the pseudogene TRBV3-2), the J call TRBJ2-1, with 13 bases identical to TRBD2. CDR3 amino acids: CASSGLAGVGEQFF. As DNA, the CDR3 is TGTGCCAGCAGCGGACTAGCGGGGGTGGGGGAGCAGTTCTTC.